This TCR beta chain was found in a study of radiotherapy plus CTLA-4 blockade in lung cancer. Study at large: Among all patients, about 19% showed objective responses, while roughly 34% had disease control. Study conclusions and caveats: Reports identified early blood T cell clone dynamics, with interferon-beta, as the best response predictor. Clones derived from tumor TCRs expanded in blood after radiotherapy plus ipilimumab.

Germline-derived CDR1 and CDR2 are DFQATT and SNEGSKA (reference sequence). The length of the CDR3 is 10 residues. The V end was cut by 6 bases, the J end by 3 bases, with 3 bases between. This clone was detected only a few times. The antigen is undetermined. Participants had chemo-refractory metastatic non-small-cell lung cancer and were treated with focal radiation plus ipilimumab CTLA-4 blockade. The assay was immunoSEQ multiplex PCR, and TCRdb's table has in-frame clones only and misses some. Of about 44,000 clones listed, roughly four fifths were seen once; the top ten hold about 2.7%. The gene calls are TRBV20-1 and TRBJ1-3; no definite D call. The starting material was peripheral blood, obtained from a patient treated with radiotherapy plus ipilimumab. The TCR sequence derives from a human donor with non-small cell lung cancer whose response to radiotherapy plus ipilimumab could not be evaluated. CDR3 sequence (DNA): TGCAGTGCCGTTGGAAACACCATATATTTT. This codes for CSAVGNTIYF.